This T cell receptor (beta chain) was recovered during a study of blood T cell repertoires in COVID-19. Looked up from germline, CDR1 is LNHDA and CDR2 is SQIVND (reference sequence). This CDR3 spans 16 amino acids. V was clipped by 1 base and J by 4 bases; unmatched bases: 8. TCRdb keeps only in-frame clones here, not all; method: immunoSEQ multiplex PCR. The data contain more than 200,000 clones, about 89% of them singletons. This receptor was identified in a woman aged 25 to 39 who had recovered from COVID-19. The rearrangement uses TRBV19 and TRBJ2-3; TRBD2 agrees at 7 bases. The specimen was PBMCs or T cells enriched from blood (not recorded which). The CDR3 protein is CASSIVRGSGSDTQYF. The CDR3 DNA follows: TGTGCCAGTAGTATAGTTCGCGGGAGTGGGTCAGATACGCAGTATTTT.